This TCR beta chain was sequenced during a study of blood T cell repertoires in COVID-19. Study-level information: In each case, the material was cDNA or gDNA derived from T cells, B-cell-depleted T cells, or PBMCs.

Patients in Seattle were enrolled during active infection, then followed longitudinally. This table comes from immunoSEQ multiplex PCR, and its TCRdb copy is limited to in-frame clones, with some not included. The sample records about 150,000 clones, roughly 85% being singletons. CDR3 size: 12 residues. Germline V gene lookup returns CDR1 LNHDA and CDR2 SQIVND (reference sequence). V gave up 4 bases and J gave up 4 bases, with 7 bases separating them. The clonotype comes from a woman in her sixties or seventies with COVID-19, enrolled during active disease. The V and J genes are TRBV19 and TRBJ1-2; no reliable D call. Sequencing used peripheral blood. Written as DNA, the CDR3 is TGTGCCAGTAGTAGAGGGTCCTATGGCTACACCTTC. This sequence encodes CASSRGSYGYTF.